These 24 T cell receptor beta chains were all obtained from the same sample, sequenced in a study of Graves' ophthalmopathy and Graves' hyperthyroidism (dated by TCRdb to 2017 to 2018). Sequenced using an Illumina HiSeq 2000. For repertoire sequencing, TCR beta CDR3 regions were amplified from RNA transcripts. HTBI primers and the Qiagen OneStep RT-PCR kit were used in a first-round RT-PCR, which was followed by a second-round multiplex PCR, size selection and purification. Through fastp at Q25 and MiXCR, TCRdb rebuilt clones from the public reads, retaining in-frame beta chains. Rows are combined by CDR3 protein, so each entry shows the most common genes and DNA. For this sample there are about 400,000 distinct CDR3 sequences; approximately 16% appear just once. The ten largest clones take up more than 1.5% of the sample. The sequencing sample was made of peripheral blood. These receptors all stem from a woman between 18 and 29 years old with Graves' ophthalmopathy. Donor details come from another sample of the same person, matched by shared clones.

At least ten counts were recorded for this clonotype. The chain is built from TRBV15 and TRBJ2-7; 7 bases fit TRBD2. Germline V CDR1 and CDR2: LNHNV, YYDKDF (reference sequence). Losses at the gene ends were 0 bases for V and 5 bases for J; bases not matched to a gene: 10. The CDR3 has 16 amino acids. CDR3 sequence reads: CATSRDWREGRDEQYF. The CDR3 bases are TGTGCCACCAGCAGAGATTGGAGGGAGGGCCGGGACGAGCAGTACTTC.

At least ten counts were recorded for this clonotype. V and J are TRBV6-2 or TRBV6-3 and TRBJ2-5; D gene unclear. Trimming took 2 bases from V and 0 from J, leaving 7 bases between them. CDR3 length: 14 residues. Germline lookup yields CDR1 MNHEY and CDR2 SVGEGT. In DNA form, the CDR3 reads TGTGCCAGCAGTTACGATAAGTACCAAGAGACCCAGTACTTC. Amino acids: CASSYDKYQETQYF.

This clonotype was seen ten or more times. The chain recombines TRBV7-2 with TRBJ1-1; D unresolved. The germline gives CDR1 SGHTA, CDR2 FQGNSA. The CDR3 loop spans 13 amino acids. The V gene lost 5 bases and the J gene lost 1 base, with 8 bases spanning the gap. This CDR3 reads CASSRKPNTEAFF. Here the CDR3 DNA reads TGTGCCAGCAGCCGAAAGCCGAACACTGAAGCTTTCTTT.

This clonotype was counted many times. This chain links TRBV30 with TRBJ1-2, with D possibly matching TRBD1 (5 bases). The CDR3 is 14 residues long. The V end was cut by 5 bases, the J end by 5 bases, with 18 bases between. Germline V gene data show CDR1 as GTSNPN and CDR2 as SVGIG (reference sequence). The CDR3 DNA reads TGTGCCTGGGCCTCAGGGTCTGGGGGGTATGGCTACACCTTC. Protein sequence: CAWASGSGGYGYTF.

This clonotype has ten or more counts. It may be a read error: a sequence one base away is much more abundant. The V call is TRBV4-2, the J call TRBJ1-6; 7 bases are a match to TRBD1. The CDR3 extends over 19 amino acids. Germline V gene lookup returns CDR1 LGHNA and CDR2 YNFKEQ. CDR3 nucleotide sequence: TGTGCCTGCAGCCAAGATCAGGGCTTGGGACAGAACTATAATTCACCCCTCCACTTT. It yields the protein CACSQDQGLGQNYNSPLHF.

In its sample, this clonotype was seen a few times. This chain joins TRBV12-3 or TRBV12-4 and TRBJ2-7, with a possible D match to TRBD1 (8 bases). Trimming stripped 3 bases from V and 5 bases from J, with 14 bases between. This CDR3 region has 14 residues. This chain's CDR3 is CASSFWTGRDEQYF. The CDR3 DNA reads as TGTGCCAGCAGTTTTTGGACAGGGAGGGACGAGCAGTACTTC.

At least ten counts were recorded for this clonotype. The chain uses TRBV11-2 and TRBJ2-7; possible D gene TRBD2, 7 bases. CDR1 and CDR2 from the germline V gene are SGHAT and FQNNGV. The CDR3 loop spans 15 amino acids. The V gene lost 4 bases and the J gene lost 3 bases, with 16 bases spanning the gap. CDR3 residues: CASSSFRGGDYEQYF. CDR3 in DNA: TGTGCCAGCAGCTCCTTCAGGGGAGGGGACTACGAGCAGTACTTC. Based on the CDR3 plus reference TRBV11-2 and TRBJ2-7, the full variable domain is EAGVAQSPRYKIIEKRQSVAFWCNPISGHATLYWYQQILGQGPKLLIQFQNNGVVDDSQLPKDRFSAERLKGVDSTLKIQPAKLEDSAVYLCASSSFRGGDYEQYFGPGTRLTVT.

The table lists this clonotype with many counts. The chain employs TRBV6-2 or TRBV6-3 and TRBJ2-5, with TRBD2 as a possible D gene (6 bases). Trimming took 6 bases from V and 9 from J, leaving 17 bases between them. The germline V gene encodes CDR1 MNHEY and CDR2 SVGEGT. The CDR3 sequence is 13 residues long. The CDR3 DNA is TGTGCCAGCAGCCCTGGGACTCGCGGGGCCCAGTACTTC. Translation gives CASSPGTRGAQYF.

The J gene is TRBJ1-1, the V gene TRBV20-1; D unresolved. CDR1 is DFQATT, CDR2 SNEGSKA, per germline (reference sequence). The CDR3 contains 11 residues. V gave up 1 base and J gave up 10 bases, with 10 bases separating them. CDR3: CSARGEVTAFF. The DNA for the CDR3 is TGCAGTGCTAGAGGAGAGGTGACAGCTTTCTTT.

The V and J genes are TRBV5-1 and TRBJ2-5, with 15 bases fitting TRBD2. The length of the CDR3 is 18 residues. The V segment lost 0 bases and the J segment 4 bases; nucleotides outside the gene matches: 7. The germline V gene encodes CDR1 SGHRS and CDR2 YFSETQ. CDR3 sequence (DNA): TGCGCCAGCAGCTTGGCCGGACTAGCGGGAGGGTTCAGAGAGACCCAGTACTTC. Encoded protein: CASSLAGLAGGFRETQYF.

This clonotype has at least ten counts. This chain's CDR3 is CASSRQRRENTGELFF. Here the CDR3 DNA reads TGTGCCAGCAGCCGCCAGCGGCGGGAGAACACCGGGGAGCTGTTTTTT. The rearrangement links TRBV11-2 to TRBJ2-2, with TRBD2 as a possible D gene (6 bases). V was trimmed by 5 bases and J by 1 base, leaving 14 bases between them. Germline V gene lookup returns CDR1 SGHAT and CDR2 FQNNGV. This CDR3 has 16 residues.

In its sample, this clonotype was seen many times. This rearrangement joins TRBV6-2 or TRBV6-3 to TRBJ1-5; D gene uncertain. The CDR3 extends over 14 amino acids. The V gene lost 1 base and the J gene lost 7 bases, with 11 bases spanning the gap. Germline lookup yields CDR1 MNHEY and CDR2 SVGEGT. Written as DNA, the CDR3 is TGTGCCAGCAGTTACTACACGGGTGGACAGCCCCAGCATTTT. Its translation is CASSYYTGGQPQHF.

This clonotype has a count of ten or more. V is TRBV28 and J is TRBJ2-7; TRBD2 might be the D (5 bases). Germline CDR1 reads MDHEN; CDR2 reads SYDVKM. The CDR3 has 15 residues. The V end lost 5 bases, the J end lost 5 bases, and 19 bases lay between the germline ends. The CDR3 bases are TGTGCCAGCAGTAGGGAGTCACTCGGAGGCCACGAGCAGTACTTC. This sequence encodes CASSRESLGGHEQYF. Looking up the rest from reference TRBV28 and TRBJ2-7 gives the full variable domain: DVKVTQSSRYLVKRTGEKVFLECVQDMDHENMFWYRQDPGLGLRLIYFSYDVKMKEKGDIPEGYSVSREKKERFSLILESASTNQTSMYLCASSRESLGGHEQYFGPGTRLTVT.

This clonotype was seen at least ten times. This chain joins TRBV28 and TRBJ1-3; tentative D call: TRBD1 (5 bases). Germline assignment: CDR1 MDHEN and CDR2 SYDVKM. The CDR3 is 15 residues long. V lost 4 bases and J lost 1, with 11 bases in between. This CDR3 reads CASSSQEGSGNTIYF. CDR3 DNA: TGTGCCAGCAGTTCCCAGGAGGGGTCTGGAAACACCATATATTTT.

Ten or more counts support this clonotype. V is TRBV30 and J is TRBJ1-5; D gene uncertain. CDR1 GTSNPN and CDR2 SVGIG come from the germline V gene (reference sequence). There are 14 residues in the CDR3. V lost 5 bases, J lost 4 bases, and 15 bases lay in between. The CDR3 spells CAWGTDGLNQPQHF. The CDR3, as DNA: TGTGCCTGGGGCACGGACGGCTTGAATCAGCCCCAGCATTTT.

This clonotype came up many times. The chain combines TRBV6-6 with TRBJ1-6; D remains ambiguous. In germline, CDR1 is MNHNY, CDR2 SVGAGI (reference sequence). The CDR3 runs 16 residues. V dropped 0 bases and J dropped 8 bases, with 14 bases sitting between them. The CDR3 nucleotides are TGTGCCAGCAGTTACTCTTTCGCGGCCGTAGATTCACCCCTCCACTTT. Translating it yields CASSYSFAAVDSPLHF.

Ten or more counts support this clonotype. The CDR3 sequence is CASSYRGLGTEAFF. In nucleotides, the CDR3 is TGTGCCAGCAGTTATAGGGGGCTGGGGACTGAAGCTTTCTTT. The rearrangement links TRBV6-5 to TRBJ1-1, with 7 bases lining up with TRBD1. The CDR3 has 14 amino acids. V lost 3 bases to trimming and J lost 5 bases; unmatched junction nucleotides: 6. CDR1 and CDR2 from the germline V gene are MNHEY and SVGAGI.

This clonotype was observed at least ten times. CDR3 region: CASSPPIGRGNTGELFF. The CDR3 nucleotides read TGTGCCAGCAGTCCCCCAATTGGCAGGGGAAACACCGGGGAGCTGTTTTTT. J is TRBJ2-2 and V is TRBV28; perhaps TRBD1 as D (6 bases). The V gene lost 5 bases and the J gene lost 2 bases, with 18 bases spanning the gap. CDR1 MDHEN and CDR2 SYDVKM come from the germline V gene. The CDR3 is 17 residues long. Together with reference TRBV28 and TRBJ2-2, the CDR3 gives the full variable domain: DVKVTQSSRYLVKRTGEKVFLECVQDMDHENMFWYRQDPGLGLRLIYFSYDVKMKEKGDIPEGYSVSREKKERFSLILESASTNQTSMYLCASSPPIGRGNTGELFFGEGSRLTVL.

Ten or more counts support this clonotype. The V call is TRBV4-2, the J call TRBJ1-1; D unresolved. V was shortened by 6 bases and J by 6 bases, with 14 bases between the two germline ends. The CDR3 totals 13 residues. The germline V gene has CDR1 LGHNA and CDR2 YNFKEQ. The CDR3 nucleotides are TGTGCCAGCAGTCAGACCAAAGTCTCTGAAGCTTTCTTT. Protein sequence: CASSQTKVSEAFF.

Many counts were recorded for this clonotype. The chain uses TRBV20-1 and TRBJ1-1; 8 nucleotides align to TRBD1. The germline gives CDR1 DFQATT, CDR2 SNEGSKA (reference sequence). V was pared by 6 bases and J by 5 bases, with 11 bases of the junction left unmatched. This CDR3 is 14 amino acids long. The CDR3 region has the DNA TGCAGTGCCCAAAAACGGGACAGGCTGACTGAAGCTTTCTTT. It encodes CSAQKRDRLTEAFF.

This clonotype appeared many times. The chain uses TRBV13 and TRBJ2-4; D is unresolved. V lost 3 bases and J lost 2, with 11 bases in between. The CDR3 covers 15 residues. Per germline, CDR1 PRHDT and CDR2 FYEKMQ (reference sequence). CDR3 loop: CASSFPGETKNIQYF. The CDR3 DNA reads TGTGCCAGCAGCTTCCCAGGCGAGACCAAAAACATTCAGTACTTC.

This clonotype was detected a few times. The CDR3 sequence: CASSPDGQPQHF. The CDR3 nucleotides read TGTGCCAGCAGTCCGGACGGGCAGCCCCAGCATTTT. The chain carries TRBV12-3 or TRBV12-4 and TRBJ1-5, with D hard to call. V was shortened by 5 bases and J by 7 bases, with 9 bases between the two germline ends. The CDR3 runs 12 residues.

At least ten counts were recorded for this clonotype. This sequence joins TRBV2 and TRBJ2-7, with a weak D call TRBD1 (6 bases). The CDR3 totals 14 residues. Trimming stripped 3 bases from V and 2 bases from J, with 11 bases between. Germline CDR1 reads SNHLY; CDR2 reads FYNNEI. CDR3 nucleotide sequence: TGTGCCAGCAGTGATCACAGGGCCCCCTACGAGCAGTACTTC. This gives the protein CASSDHRAPYEQYF.

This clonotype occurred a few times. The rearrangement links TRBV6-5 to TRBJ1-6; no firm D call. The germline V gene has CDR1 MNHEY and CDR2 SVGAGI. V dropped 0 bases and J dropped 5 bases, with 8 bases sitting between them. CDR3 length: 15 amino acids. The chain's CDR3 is CASSYSRHNNSPLHF. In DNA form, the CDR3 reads TGTGCCAGCAGTTACTCGCGACACAATAATTCACCCCTCCACTTT.